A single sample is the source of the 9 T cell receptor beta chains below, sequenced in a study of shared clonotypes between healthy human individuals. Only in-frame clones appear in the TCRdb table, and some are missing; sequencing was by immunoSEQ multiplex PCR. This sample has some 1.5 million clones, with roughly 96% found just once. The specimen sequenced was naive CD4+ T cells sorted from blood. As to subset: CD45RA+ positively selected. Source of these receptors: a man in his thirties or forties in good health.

CDR3 residues: CASSLTTPPQHF. The CDR3 bases are TGTGCCAGCTCACTGACTACTCCGCCCCAGCATTTT. The chain links TRBV18 to TRBJ1-5; D is unclear. V shed 4 bases and J shed 9 bases, with 10 bases lying between them. Germline CDR1 KGHSH, CDR2 LQKENI. This CDR3 region has 12 residues.

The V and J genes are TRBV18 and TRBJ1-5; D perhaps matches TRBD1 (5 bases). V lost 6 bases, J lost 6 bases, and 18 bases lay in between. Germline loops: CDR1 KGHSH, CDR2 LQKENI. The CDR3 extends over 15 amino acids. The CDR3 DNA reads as TGTGCCAGCTCCGAGGACACCGCCGTGGGTCAGCCCCAGCATTTT. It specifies CASSEDTAVGQPQHF.

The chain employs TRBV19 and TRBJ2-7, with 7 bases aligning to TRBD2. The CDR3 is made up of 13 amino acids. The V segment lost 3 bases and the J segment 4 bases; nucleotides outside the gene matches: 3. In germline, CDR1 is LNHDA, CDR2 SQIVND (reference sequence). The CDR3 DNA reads TGTGCCAGTAGTATGGGGAGGGGATACGAGCAGTACTTC. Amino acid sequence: CASSMGRGYEQYF.

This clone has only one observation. This CDR3 reads CASSALITSGSSDTQYF. The CDR3 DNA is TGTGCCAGCAGCGCTCTAATAACTAGCGGGAGTTCAGATACGCAGTATTTT. The chain links TRBV9 to TRBJ2-3; TRBD2 matches 11 bases. Germline-derived CDR1 and CDR2 are SGDLS and YYNGEE. The V gene end was trimmed by 3 bases and the J gene end by 4 bases; junction bases not matched to a gene: 10. This CDR3 spans 17 amino acids. Using reference TRBV9 and TRBJ2-3 for the parts outside the CDR3, the full variable domain is DSGVTQTPKHLITATGQRVTLRCSPRSGDLSVYWYQQSLDQGLQFLIQYYNGEERAKGNILERFSAQQFPDLHSELNLSSLELGDSALYFCASSALITSGSSDTQYFGPGTRLTVL.

The CDR3 is CASSYVAGANTGELFF. CDR3 nucleotide sequence: TGTGCCAGCAGTTACGTGGCGGGCGCGAACACCGGGGAGCTGTTTTTT. V gene TRBV6-5 combines with J gene TRBJ2-2; maybe TRBD2 (5 bases). CDR1 is MNHEY, CDR2 SVGAGI, per germline. V lost 2 bases, J lost 0 bases, and 10 bases lay in between. The CDR3 has 16 residues.

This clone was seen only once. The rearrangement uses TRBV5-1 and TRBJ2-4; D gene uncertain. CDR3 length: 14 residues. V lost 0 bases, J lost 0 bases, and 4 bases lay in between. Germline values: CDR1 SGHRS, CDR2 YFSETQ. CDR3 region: CASSLGPAKNIQYF. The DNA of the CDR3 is TGCGCCAGCAGCTTGGGTCCAGCCAAAAACATTCAGTACTTC.

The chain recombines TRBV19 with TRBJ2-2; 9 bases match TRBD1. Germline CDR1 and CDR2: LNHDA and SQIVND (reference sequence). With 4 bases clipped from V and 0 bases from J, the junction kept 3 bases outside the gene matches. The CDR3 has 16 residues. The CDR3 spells CASSKGQGSNTGELFF. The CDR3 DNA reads TGTGCCAGTAGTAAAGGACAGGGGTCGAACACCGGGGAGCTGTTTTTT.

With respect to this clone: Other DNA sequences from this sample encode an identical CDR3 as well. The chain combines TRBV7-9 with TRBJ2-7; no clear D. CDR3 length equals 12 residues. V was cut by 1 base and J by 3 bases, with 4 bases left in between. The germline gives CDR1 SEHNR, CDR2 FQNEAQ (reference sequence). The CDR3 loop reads CASSLGDYEQYF. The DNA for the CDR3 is TGTGCCAGCAGCTTAGGAGACTACGAGCAGTACTTC.

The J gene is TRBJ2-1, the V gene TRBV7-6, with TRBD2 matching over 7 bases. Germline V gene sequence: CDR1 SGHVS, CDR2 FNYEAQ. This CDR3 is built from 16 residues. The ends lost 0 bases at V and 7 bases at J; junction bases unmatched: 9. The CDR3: CASSLAGGRGRNEQFF. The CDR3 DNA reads TGTGCCAGCAGCTTAGCAGGCGGGAGAGGGCGGAATGAGCAGTTCTTC.